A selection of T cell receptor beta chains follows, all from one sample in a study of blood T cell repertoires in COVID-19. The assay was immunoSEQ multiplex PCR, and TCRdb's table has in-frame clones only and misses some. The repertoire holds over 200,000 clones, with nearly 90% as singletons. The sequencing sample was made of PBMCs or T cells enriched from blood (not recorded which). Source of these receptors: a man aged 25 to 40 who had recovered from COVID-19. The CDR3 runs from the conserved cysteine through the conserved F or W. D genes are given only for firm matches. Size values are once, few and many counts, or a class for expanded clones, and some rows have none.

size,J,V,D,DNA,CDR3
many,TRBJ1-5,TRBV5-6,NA,TGTGCCAGCAGCTTGTTTACCAGGGAGGGGAGTCAGCCCCAGCATTTT,CASSLFTREGSQPQHF
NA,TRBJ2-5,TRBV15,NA,TGTGCCACCAGCAGAGATGGGCAGGCGGAGACCCAGTACTTC,CATSRDGQAETQYF
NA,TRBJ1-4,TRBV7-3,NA,TGTGCCAGCAGCCAAAAAACAGGGCCAGGTGAAAAACTGTTTTTT,CASSQKTGPGEKLFF
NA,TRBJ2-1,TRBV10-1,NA,TGCGCCAGTAGCCCGAGCTCCTACAATGAGCAGTTCTTC,CASSPSSYNEQFF
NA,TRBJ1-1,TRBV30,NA,TGTGCCTGGAGTGTACAGTCTTACACTGAAGCTTTCTTT,CAWSVQSYTEAFF
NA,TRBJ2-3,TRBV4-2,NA,TGTGCCAGCAGCTATGAGAAGGGGGGGGTCGAGACAGATACGCAGTATTTT,CASSYEKGGVETDTQYF
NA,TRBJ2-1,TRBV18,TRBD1,TGTGCCAGCTCACTGGACAGGAATGAGCAGTTCTTC,CASSLDRNEQFF
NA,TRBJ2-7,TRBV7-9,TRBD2,TGTGCCAGCAGCTCAACTGGGACTAGCGGGGGATCACCCTACGAGCAGTACTTC,CASSSTGTSGGSPYEQYF
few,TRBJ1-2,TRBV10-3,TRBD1,TGTGCCATCAGTTTAAAACAGGGGGCCTATGGCTACACCTTC,CAISLKQGAYGYTF
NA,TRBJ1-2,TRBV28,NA,TGTGCCAGCAGTCCCCCCACGACATATGGCTACACCTTC,CASSPPTTYGYTF
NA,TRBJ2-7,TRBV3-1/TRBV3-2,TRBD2,TGTGCCAGCAGCCAAGATAGACTAGCGGGAGGCTACGAGCAGTACTTC,CASSQDRLAGGYEQYF
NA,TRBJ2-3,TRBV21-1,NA,TGTGCCAGCAGACAGTATGGGACTAGCGATACGCAGTATTTT,CASRQYGTSDTQYF
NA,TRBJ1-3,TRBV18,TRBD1,TGTGCCAGCTCACCACCGGGACAGACTTCTGGAAACACCATATATTTT,CASSPPGQTSGNTIYF
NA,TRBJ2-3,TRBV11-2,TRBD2,TGTGCCAGCAGCTTAAGGGCTAGCGGGGGGGATACGCAGTATTTT,CASSLRASGGDTQYF
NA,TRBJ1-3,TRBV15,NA,TGTGCCACCAGCAGAGTTGGGGAGGTCTCTGGAAACACCATATATTTT,CATSRVGEVSGNTIYF
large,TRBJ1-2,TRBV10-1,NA,TGCGCCACCCCTCCTTGTGGCTACACCTTC,CATPPCGYTF
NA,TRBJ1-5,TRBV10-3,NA,TGTGCCAGTGGACAGAGATATAGCAATCAGCCCCAGCATTTT,CASGQRYSNQPQHF
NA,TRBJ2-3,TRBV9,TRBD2,TGTGCCAGCAGCTCCAGACTAGCGGCTAGCACAGATACGCAGTATTTT,CASSSRLAASTDTQYF
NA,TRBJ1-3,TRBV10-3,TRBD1,TGTGCCATCAGTGACGGGACAGGAATCTCTGGAAACACCATATATTTT,CAISDGTGISGNTIYF
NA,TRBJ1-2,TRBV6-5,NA,TGTGCCAGCAACGGGCAGGGTAGGGGTTACACCTTC,CASNGQGRGYTF
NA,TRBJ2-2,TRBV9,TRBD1,TGTGCCAGCAGCGTGGACAGGTGGCCGAACACCGGGGAGCTGTTTTTT,CASSVDRWPNTGELFF
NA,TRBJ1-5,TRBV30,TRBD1,TGTGCCTGGAGTCCCGGACAGGGGTGGCCCCAGCATTTT,CAWSPGQGWPQHF
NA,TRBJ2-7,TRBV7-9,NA,TGTGCCAGCAGCACCAGTTATAGCGGAGAAGCTTCCTACGAGCAGTACTTC,CASSTSYSGEASYEQYF
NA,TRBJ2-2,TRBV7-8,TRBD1,TGTGCCAGCAGCCCTCAGGGGGCGTCTTACACCGGGGAGCTGTTTTTT,CASSPQGASYTGELFF
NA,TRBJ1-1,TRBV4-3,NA,TGCGCCAGCAGCCAAGGAGGCGAGGCTTTCTTT,CASSQGGEAFF
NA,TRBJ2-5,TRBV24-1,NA,TGTGCCACTCAACGTGGGGGGGCCGAAGAGACCCAGTACTTC,CATQRGGAEETQYF
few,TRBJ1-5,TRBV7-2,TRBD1,TGTGCCAGCGGGACAGGGGGCAATCAGCCCCAGCATTTT,CASGTGGNQPQHF
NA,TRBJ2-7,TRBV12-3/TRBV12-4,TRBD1,TGTGCCAGCAGCATATGGACAGGGAACGAGCAGTACTTC,CASSIWTGNEQYF
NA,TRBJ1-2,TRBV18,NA,TGTGCCAGCTCACCAGGGCAGATCTATGGCTACACCTTC,CASSPGQIYGYTF
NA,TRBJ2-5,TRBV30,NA,TGTGCCTGGAGTGTATCATCATCAATGGGCGAGACCCAGTACTTC,CAWSVSSSMGETQYF
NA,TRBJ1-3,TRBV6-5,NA,TGTGCCAGCAGAATGGCTGCTGGAAACACCATATATTTT,CASRMAAGNTIYF
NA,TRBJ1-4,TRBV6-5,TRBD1,TGTGCCAGCAGTCTACGCGGGACAGGGGGCGGAAAACTGTTTTTT,CASSLRGTGGGKLFF
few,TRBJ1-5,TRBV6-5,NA,TGTGCCAGCCTCAGGGAGGAGGATGCCAATCAGCCCCAGCATTTT,CASLREEDANQPQHF
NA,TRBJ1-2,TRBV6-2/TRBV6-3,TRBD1,TGTGCCAGCAGTTCCCCAAACAGGGGAGGTGGCGGCTACACCTTC,CASSSPNRGGGGYTF
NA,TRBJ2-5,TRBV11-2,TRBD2,TGTGCCAGCAGCTTAGGGACTAGCGGGGGGGTTGGTGTGGAGACCCAGTACTTC,CASSLGTSGGVGVETQYF
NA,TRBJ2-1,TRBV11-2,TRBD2,TGTGCCAGCAGCCCGACGGGACTAGCGGGAACCGATGAGCAGTTCTTC,CASSPTGLAGTDEQFF
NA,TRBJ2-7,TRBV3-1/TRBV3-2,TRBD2,TGTGCCAGCAGCCAACGAGAGACTAGCGGACACTACGAGCAGTACTTC,CASSQRETSGHYEQYF
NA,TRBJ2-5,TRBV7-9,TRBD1,TGTGCCAGCAGCTTCTCCAGGGGGCAAGAGACCCAGTACTTC,CASSFSRGQETQYF
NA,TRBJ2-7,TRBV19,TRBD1,TGTGCCAGTAGGGGGGACAGATCCTACGAGCAGTACTTC,CASRGDRSYEQYF